This TCR beta chain was found in a study of CD8+ T cells in alopecia areata. Study background: Among treated patients, oral tofacitinib was administered at 5 to 10 mg twice daily.

Study-level points and caveats: Scalp sequencing captures resident alphabeta T cells of normal skin too.

This clone appeared a few times. Its antigen is not identified. The sample has other DNA sequences that encode this CDR3 too. Trimming took off 0 bases at V and 1 base at J, with 7 bases between the two ends. CDR1 is SGHRS and CDR2 is YFSETQ in the germline V gene. This CDR3 is 14 amino acids long. Investigators isolated RNA and reverse transcribed it into cDNA to act as the sequencing template. Only in-frame clones appear in the TCRdb table, and some are missing; sequencing was by immunoSEQ multiplex PCR. This table holds 150,000 to 200,000 clones, 60% found once. Treatment reported: oral pan-JAK inhibitor, 5-10 mg twice daily.

This clonotype originated in a human donor with alopecia areata. This chain uses TRBV5-1 with TRBJ1-1; D perhaps matches TRBD1 (5 bases). The sample was CD4+ T cells sorted from blood, taken at week 24, from a patient treated with tofacitinib. CDR3 in amino acids: CASSLAGQNTEAFF. The DNA of the CDR3 is TGCGCCAGCAGCTTGGCCGGACAGAACACTGAAGCTTTCTTT. Full variable domain (rest looked up from reference TRBV5-1 and TRBJ1-1): KAGVTQTPRYLIKTRGQQVTLSCSPISGHRSVSWYQQTPGQGLQFLFEYFSETQRNKGNFPGRFSGRQFSNSRSEMNVSTLELGDSALYLCASSLAGQNTEAFFGQGTRLTVV.